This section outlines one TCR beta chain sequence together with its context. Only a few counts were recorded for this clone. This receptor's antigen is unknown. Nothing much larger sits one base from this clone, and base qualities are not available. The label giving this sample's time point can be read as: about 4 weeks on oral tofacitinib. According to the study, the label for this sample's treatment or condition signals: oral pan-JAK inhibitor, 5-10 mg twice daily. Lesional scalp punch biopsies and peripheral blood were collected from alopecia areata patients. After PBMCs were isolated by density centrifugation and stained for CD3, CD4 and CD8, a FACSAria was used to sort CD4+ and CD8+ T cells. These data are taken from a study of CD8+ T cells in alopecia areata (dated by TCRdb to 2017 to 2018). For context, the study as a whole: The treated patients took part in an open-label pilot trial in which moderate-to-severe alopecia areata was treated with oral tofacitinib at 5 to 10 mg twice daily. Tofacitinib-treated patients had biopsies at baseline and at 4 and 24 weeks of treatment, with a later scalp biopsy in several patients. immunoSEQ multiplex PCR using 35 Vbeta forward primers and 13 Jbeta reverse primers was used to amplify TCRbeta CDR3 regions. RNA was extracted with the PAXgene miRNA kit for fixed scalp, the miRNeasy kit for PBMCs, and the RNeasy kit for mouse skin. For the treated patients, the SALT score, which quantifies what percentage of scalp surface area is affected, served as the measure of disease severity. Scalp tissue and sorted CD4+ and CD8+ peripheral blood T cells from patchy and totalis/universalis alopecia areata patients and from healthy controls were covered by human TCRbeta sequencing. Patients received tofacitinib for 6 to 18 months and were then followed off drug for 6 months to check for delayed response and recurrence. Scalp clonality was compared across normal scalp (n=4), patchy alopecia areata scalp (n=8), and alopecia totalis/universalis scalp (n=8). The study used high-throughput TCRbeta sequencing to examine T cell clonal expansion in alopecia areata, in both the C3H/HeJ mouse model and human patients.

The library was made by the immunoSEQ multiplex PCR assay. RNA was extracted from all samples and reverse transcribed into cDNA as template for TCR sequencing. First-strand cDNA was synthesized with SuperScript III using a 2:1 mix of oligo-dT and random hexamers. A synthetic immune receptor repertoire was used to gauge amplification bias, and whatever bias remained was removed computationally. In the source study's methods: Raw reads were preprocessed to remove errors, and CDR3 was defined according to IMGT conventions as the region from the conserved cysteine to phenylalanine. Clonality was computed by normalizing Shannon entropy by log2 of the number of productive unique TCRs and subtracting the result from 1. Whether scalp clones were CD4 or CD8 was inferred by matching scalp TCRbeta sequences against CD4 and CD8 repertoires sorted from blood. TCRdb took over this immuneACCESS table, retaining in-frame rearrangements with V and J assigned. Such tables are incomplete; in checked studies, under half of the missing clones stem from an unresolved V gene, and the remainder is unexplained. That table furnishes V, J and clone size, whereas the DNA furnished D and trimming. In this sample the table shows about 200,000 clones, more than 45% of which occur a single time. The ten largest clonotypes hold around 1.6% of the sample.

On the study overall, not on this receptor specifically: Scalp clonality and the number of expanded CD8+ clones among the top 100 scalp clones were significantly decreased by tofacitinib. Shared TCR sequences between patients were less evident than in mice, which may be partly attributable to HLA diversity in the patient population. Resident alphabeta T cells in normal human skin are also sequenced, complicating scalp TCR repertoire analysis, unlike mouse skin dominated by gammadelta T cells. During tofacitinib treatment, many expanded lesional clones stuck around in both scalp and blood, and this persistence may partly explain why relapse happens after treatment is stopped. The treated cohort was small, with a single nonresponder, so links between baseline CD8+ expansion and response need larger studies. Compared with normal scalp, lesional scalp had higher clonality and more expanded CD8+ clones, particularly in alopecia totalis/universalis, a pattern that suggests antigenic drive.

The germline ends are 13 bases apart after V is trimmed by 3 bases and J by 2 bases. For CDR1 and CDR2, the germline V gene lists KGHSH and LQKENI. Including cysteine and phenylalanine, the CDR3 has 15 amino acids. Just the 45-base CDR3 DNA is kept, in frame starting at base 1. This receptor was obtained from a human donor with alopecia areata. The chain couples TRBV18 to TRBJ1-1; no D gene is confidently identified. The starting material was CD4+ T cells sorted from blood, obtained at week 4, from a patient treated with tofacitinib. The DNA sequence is TGTGCCAGCTCACCGTACGGACCTGTCAACACTGAAGCTTTCTTT. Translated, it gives CASSPYGPVNTEAFF.